This record looks at one T cell receptor beta chain sequence and its context. These data originate in a study of response to subunit inactivated influenza vaccine. V gave up 3 bases and J gave up 5 bases, with 20 bases separating them. In germline, CDR1 is SGDLS, CDR2 YYNGEE. The CDR3 consists of 16 residues. TCRdb called the RT-PCR reads again in MiXCR, with one record for every CDR3 protein. The sample has about 540,000 distinct CDR3 sequences; 20% to 25% are singletons. These same data were also listed under a study on T cells expressing NK-cell markers. Per that study: 5'RACE template switching with UMIs generated TCR beta cDNA. The TCR beta repertoires originated in sorted CD3+CD56+NKG2C+, CD3+CD56+NKG2C- and CD3+CD56-NKG2C+ T cells. The study sequenced eight donors, seven HCMV-seropositive and one seronegative. These same clonotypes (in a few donors) also led the CD3+CD56-NKG2C+ fraction. The HCMV specificity of the expanded NKG2C+ T cell clones stayed unresolved.

This clonotype originated in a man aged 45-60 years who received an inactivated influenza vaccine. The starting material was CD4+ T cells sorted from PBMCs, obtained about 11 days after vaccination. This chain links TRBV9 with TRBJ1-1; D uncertain. CDR3 sequence: CASSAVREGGRTEAFF. Written as DNA, the CDR3 is TGTGCCAGCAGCGCCGTCCGGGAGGGCGGGAGAACTGAAGCTTTCTTT.